The next 15 T cell receptor beta chains were all read from a single sample in a study of regulatory T cells in long-lasting Graves disease. Specified time point: newly diagnosed GD, antithyroid drugs for less than 3 months. PBMC-derived RNA was used for the TCR library. Investigators prepared the TCR beta libraries by applying iRepertoire HTBI primers and Arm-PCR of CDR3 regions. MiXCR, run by TCRdb on the multiplex PCR reads, gives a single entry per CDR3 protein. The sample yields some 490,000 distinct CDR3 sequences, around 12% seen once. These records were also assigned to another study, of T cells in Graves' hyperthyroidism and ophthalmopathy.

The sequences come from peripheral blood mononuclear cells (PBMCs), collected at new diagnosis, from a patient treated with antithyroid drugs. Receptor source: a woman in her twenties or thirties with Graves disease.

This clonotype has more than one count but fewer than ten. The chain has TRBV4-2 and TRBJ1-1; D might be TRBD1 (5 bases). V lost 4 bases and J lost 4, with 16 bases in between. This CDR3 is built from 15 residues. Germline V lookup: CDR1 LGHNA, CDR2 YNFKEQ. As DNA, the CDR3 is TGTGCCAGCAGCCTGGACCCCGGGACGGGCACTGAAGCTTTCTTT. It yields the protein CASSLDPGTGTEAFF.

This clonotype was detected many times. The chain recombines TRBV6-1 with TRBJ2-7, with TRBD2 matching over 7 bases. This CDR3 has 14 residues. V lost 8 bases, J lost 5 bases, and 12 bases stayed unmatched. Germline values: CDR1 MNHNS, CDR2 SASEGT. The CDR3 loop reads CASGPEKRENEQYF. The CDR3 DNA sequence: TGTGCCAGCGGTCCCGAGAAGCGGGAAAACGAGCAGTACTTC.

Ten or more counts support this clonotype. CDR3 DNA sequence: TGTGCCAGCAGCTTAACCAATGAAGCTTTCTTT. This gives the protein CASSLTNEAFF. The chain carries TRBV7-2 and TRBJ1-1; the D is unclear. The germline V gene has CDR1 SGHTA and CDR2 FQGNSA. The CDR3 sequence is 11 residues long. V dropped 2 bases and J dropped 7 bases, with 5 bases sitting between them.

This clonotype was found many times. The rearrangement joins TRBV2 to TRBJ2-5; perhaps TRBD2 as D (5 bases). Germline CDR1 SNHLY, CDR2 FYNNEI. There are 14 residues in the CDR3. Trimming cost V 3 bases and J 4 bases, with 12 bases left between them. CDR3 region: CASSEGVVAETQYF. As DNA, the CDR3 is TGTGCCAGCAGTGAGGGAGTCGTGGCAGAGACCCAGTACTTC.

This clonotype was observed many times. The genes are TRBV27 and TRBJ1-1; possible D gene TRBD1, 5 bases. Germline values: CDR1 MNHEY, CDR2 SMNVEV (reference sequence). Between the trimmed V and J ends, which lost 3 bases and 5 bases, there was a span of 13 bases. The CDR3 loop spans 14 amino acids. The CDR3 reads CASSFRGSGTEAFF. CDR3 coding DNA: TGTGCCAGCAGTTTTCGGGGGAGCGGGACTGAAGCTTTCTTT.

There are many counts of this clonotype. The rearrangement joins TRBV5-1 to TRBJ1-2, with a possible D match to TRBD1 (5 bases). Trimming pared 9 bases from V and 1 base from J, leaving 10 bases between. CDR1 and CDR2 from the germline V gene are SGHRS and YFSETQ. The CDR3 has 12 residues. The DNA of the CDR3 is TGCGCCACGAGCGACAGTAACTATGGCTACACCTTC. Translated: CATSDSNYGYTF. The full variable domain, with the rest looked up from reference TRBV5-1 and TRBJ1-2, is KAGVTQTPRYLIKTRGQQVTLSCSPISGHRSVSWYQQTPGQGLQFLFEYFSETQRNKGNFPGRFSGRQFSNSRSEMNVSTLELGDSALYLCATSDSNYGYTFGSGTRLTVV.

V usage is TRBV20-1 and J usage is TRBJ2-3; D unclear. The germline V gene has CDR1 DFQATT and CDR2 SNEGSKA (reference sequence). The V end was cut by 6 bases, the J end by 1 base, with 17 bases between. This CDR3 contains 15 residues. As DNA, the CDR3 is TGCAGTGCCCTACTCCCCGGCCGGGGCACAGATACGCAGTATTTT. Protein sequence: CSALLPGRGTDTQYF.

This clonotype was counted between two and nine times. Being one base from a much bigger clone, this may be a read error. The rearrangement uses TRBV7-2 and TRBJ2-7, with 15 bases lining up with TRBD2. Looked up from germline, CDR1 is SGHTA and CDR2 is FQGNSA. With 5 bases clipped from V and 6 bases from J, the junction kept 5 bases outside the gene matches. The length of the CDR3 is 15 residues. The CDR3 bases are TGTGCCAGCAGCCGCACGGGACTAGCGGGAGGCGAGCAGTACTTC. This codes for CASSRTGLAGGEQYF.

The table lists this clonotype with a count of one. V is TRBV19 and J is TRBJ2-1, with D perhaps matching TRBD1 (5 bases). Germline CDR1 is LNHDA and CDR2 is SQIVND (reference sequence). The CDR3 has 14 residues. V gave up 1 base and J gave up 5 bases, with 9 bases separating them. DNA for the CDR3: TGTGCCAGTAGTATAGTTTCAGGGAACAATGAGCAGTTCTTC. Translating gives CASSIVSGNNEQFF. The whole variable domain, filled in from reference TRBV19 and TRBJ2-1, reads DGGITQSPKYLFRKEGQNVTLSCEQNLNHDAMYWYRQDPGQGLRLIYYSQIVNDFQKGDIAEGYSVSREKKESFPLTVTSAQKNPTAFYLCASSIVSGNNEQFFGPGTRLTVL.

Remarks on this clonotype: A much larger clone differs from this one at a single base, so this may be a read error. The chain links TRBV18 to TRBJ2-2; 8 bases align to TRBD1. With 3 bases clipped from V and 3 bases from J, the junction kept 3 bases outside the gene matches. Looked up from germline, CDR1 is KGHSH and CDR2 is LQKENI. CDR3 length: 15 amino acids. In DNA, the CDR3 is TGTGCCAGCTCACCTATACAGGGGGACACCGGGGAGCTGTTTTTT. This translates into CASSPIQGDTGELFF.

For this clonotype: At one end, the junction sequence differs from germline, possibly due to a read error. This chain joins TRBV11-2 and TRBJ2-7; D may be TRBD1 (5 bases). This CDR3 comprises 16 residues. CDR1 and CDR2 (germline): SGHAT, FQNNGV. CDR3 protein: CASSLDLQETSYEQYF. The CDR3 nucleotides read TGTGCCAGCAGCCTAGACTTACAGGAAACTTCCTACGAGCAGTACTTC.

There are many counts of this clonotype. The chain carries TRBV27 and TRBJ2-3; D is uncertain. CDR3 length: 13 amino acids. Germline CDR1 and CDR2: MNHEY and SMNVEV (reference sequence). V was cut by 6 bases and J by 3 bases, with 10 bases left in between. CDR3 region: CASRFIVTDTQYF. The CDR3 nucleotides read TGTGCCAGCAGATTCATCGTTACAGATACGCAGTATTTT.

This clonotype has only a few counts. The CDR3 is CSAWRGLLGTEAFF. The CDR3 DNA reads TGCAGTGCGTGGAGGGGGCTGTTGGGCACTGAAGCTTTCTTT. The rearrangement uses TRBV20-1 and TRBJ1-1, with 7 bases that match TRBD1. Germline V gene data show CDR1 as DFQATT and CDR2 as SNEGSKA (reference sequence). The CDR3 is 14 amino acids. The ends lost 6 bases at V and 4 bases at J; junction bases unmatched: 11.

This chain connects TRBV14 to TRBJ1-4; D is unclear. Trimming removed 4 bases from V and 0 bases from J, with 9 bases in between. The CDR3 contains 15 residues. Germline V gene lookup returns CDR1 SGHDN and CDR2 FVKESK. The CDR3 nucleotides read TGTGCCAGCAGCCTTCTTCGGGCAACTAATGAAAAACTGTTTTTT. It is translated as CASSLLRATNEKLFF.

This clonotype has more than one count but fewer than ten. The chain has TRBV19 and TRBJ1-1; tentative D call: TRBD1 (5 bases). There are 12 residues in the CDR3. In germline, CDR1 is LNHDA, CDR2 SQIVND (reference sequence). Trimming left V 10 bases short and J 5 bases short, with 14 bases between. This CDR3 is CATRTEGTEAFF. The CDR3 region has the DNA TGTGCCACGAGGACGGAGGGGACTGAAGCTTTCTTT.